This TCR beta chain was sequenced during a study of blood T cells in healthy people across ages. Overall study findings and caveats: Long-lived and aged donors differed, with more naive CD4+ cells and higher diversity in the long-lived.

This clonotype appeared many times. What it binds is not known. This CDR3 is built from 13 residues. V lost 3 bases, J lost 1 base, and 6 bases lay in between. Germline CDR1 KGHSH, CDR2 LQKENI. A second roughly 7 to 11 cycle PCR used barcoded and J-beta primers. TCRdb reprocessed the 5' RACE reads via MiXCR and lists one record per CDR3 protein. The repertoire consists of under 950,000 distinct CDR3 sequences, with approximately 21% occurring once and the leading ten covering around 21%. This receptor was taken from a man in his sixties or seventies in good health. Sequencing was performed on blood. The chain is built from TRBV18 and TRBJ1-1; the D is unclear. The CDR3 loop reads CASSPPENTEAFF. In DNA, the CDR3 is TGTGCCAGCTCACCCCCAGAGAACACTGAAGCTTTCTTT.